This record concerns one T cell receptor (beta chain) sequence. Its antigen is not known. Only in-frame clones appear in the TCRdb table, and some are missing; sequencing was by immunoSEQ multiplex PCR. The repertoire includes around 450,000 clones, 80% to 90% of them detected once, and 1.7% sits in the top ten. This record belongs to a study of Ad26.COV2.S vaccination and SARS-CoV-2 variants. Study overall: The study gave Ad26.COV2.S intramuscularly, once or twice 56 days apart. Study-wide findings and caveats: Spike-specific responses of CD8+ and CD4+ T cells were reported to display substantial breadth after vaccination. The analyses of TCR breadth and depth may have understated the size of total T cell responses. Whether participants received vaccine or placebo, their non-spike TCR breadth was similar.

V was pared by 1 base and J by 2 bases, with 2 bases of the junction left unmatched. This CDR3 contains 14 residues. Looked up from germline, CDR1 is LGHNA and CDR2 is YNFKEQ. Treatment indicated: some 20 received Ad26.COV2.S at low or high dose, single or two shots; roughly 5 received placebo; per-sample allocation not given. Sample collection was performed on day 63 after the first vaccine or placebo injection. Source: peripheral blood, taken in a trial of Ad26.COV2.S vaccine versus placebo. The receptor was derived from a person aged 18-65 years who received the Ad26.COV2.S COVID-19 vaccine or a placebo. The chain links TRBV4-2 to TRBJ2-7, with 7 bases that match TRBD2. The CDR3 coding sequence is TGTGCCAGCAGCCAAGCTAGCGGAACCTACGAGCAGTACTTC. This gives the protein CASSQASGTYEQYF.